This T cell receptor (beta chain) is from a study of T cell responses to AZD1222 COVID-19 vaccine. Looking at the study overall: Samples with a second dose at about 4 or about 12 weeks were pooled together. Findings of the study overall: The repertoires were collected only after the peak T cell response.

Details on this clone: Its cognate antigen is unknown.

Germline V gene data show CDR1 as LNHDA and CDR2 as SQIVND (reference sequence). Trimming removed 7 bases from V and 4 bases from J; junction bases left unmatched: 8. This CDR3 comprises 15 residues. Clones were read by immunoSEQ multiplex PCR, and TCRdb kept only the in-frame ones, dropping some. The sample records 72,000 or so clones, approximately 86% being singletons. The origin of this receptor is an adult in good health. Sequences were derived from peripheral blood, sampled on day 0 of AZD1222 vaccination. The V gene is TRBV19, the J gene TRBJ1-5; 9 bases are shared with TRBD1. The CDR3 DNA reads as TGTGCCAGTACCCCTACACAGGGGGCGAATCAGCCCCAGCATTTT. This codes for CASTPTQGANQPQHF.